The 11 T cell receptor beta chains below all came from one sample that was sequenced in a study of blood T cell repertoires in COVID-19. Method: immunoSEQ multiplex PCR; TCRdb's copy keeps in-frame clones and lacks some. This table has approximately 150,000 clones, approximately 81% appearing once. The sequenced sample was peripheral blood. The receptors come from a woman aged 45-65 years with COVID-19, enrolled during active disease.

The V gene is TRBV7-9, the J gene TRBJ1-1; a weak D match, TRBD1 (5 bases). V was pared by 6 bases and J by 3 bases, with 14 bases between. Germline V gives CDR1 SEHNR, CDR2 FQNEAQ (reference sequence). There are 14 residues in the CDR3. CDR3 sequence reads: CASRTPRGDTEAFF. The CDR3 nucleotides read TGTGCCAGCAGGACCCCCCGGGGGGACACTGAAGCTTTCTTT.

The rearrangement joins TRBV18 to TRBJ2-2; D is possibly TRBD1 (6 bases). V was pared by 4 bases and J by 6 bases, with 15 bases between. Germline loops: CDR1 KGHSH, CDR2 LQKENI. The CDR3 totals 15 residues. The CDR3 DNA reads TGTGCCAGCTCACGTACCCACGGACAGTCCGGGGAGCTGTTTTTT. Amino acid sequence: CASSRTHGQSGELFF. The whole variable domain, filled in from reference TRBV18 and TRBJ2-2, reads NAGVMQNPRHLVRRRGQEARLRCSPMKGHSHVYWYRQLPEEGLKFMVYLQKENIIDESGMPKERFSAEFPKEGPSILRIQQVVRGDSAAYFCASSRTHGQSGELFFGEGSRLTVL.

The chain is built from TRBV5-1 and TRBJ1-2; 7 nucleotides match TRBD1. CDR3 length equals 15 residues. The V and J ends lost 4 bases and 4 bases, in that order; junction bases with no gene match: 10. Per germline, CDR1 SGHRS and CDR2 YFSETQ. CDR3 in amino acids: CASSQRQGGIYGYTF. Here the CDR3 DNA reads TGCGCCAGCAGCCAGCGACAGGGAGGCATCTATGGCTACACCTTC.

J is TRBJ2-7 and V is TRBV29-1, with TRBD2 as a possible D gene (6 bases). CDR3 length equals 12 residues. Germline lookup yields CDR1 SQVTM and CDR2 ANQGSEA. V was cut by 8 bases and J by 2 bases, with 13 bases left in between. CDR3: CSTEEGPYEQYF. CDR3 bases: TGCAGCACCGAGGAGGGGCCCTACGAGCAGTACTTC.

The genes are TRBV3-1 (or the pseudogene TRBV3-2) and TRBJ2-7; D is unresolved. Germline V gene data show CDR1 as LGHDT and CDR2 as YNNKEL (reference sequence). V was pared by 0 bases and J by 5 bases, with 17 bases between. The CDR3 covers 16 residues. CDR3 protein: CASSQDVGFGQHEQYF. In DNA form, the CDR3 reads TGTGCCAGCAGCCAAGATGTCGGCTTTGGGCAGCACGAGCAGTACTTC.

The chain employs TRBV19 and TRBJ2-3; D is uncertain. This CDR3 contains 13 residues. Germline CDR1 and CDR2: LNHDA and SQIVND (reference sequence). V was shortened by 10 bases and J by 2 bases, with 13 bases between the two germline ends. The CDR3 loop reads CATLGEPTDTQYF. CDR3 nucleotides: TGTGCCACGCTAGGAGAACCCACAGATACGCAGTATTTT.

The V and J genes are TRBV2 and TRBJ1-4; D might be TRBD1 (5 bases). V was cut by 5 bases and J by 8 bases, with 9 bases left in between. The length of the CDR3 is 12 residues. Germline values: CDR1 SNHLY, CDR2 FYNNEI. The CDR3 loop is CASSREGEKLFF. In DNA, the CDR3 is TGTGCCAGCAGTCGGGAGGGGGAAAAACTGTTTTTT.

The chain employs TRBV6-1 and TRBJ1-5; 7 positions agree with TRBD1. The length of the CDR3 is 14 residues. With V trimmed by 3 bases and J by 5 bases, 4 bases remained unmatched. Per germline, CDR1 MNHNS and CDR2 SASEGT. For the CDR3, the DNA is TGTGCCAGCAGTGATTACAGGGGCGATCAGCCCCAGCATTTT. This encodes CASSDYRGDQPQHF.

The gene calls are TRBV3-1 (or the pseudogene TRBV3-2) and TRBJ2-5, with 7 bases identical to TRBD1. Germline CDR1 and CDR2: LGHDT and YNNKEL (reference sequence). This CDR3 comprises 14 residues. V dropped 7 bases and J dropped 2; count of bases not matched to a gene: 7. The CDR3 sequence: CASIKGQYQETQYF. The CDR3 DNA reads as TGTGCCAGCATTAAGGGACAGTATCAAGAGACCCAGTACTTC.

This clone was picked up one time. The chain combines TRBV28 with TRBJ1-2; D gene ambiguous. Germline V lookup: CDR1 MDHEN, CDR2 SYDVKM. V dropped 3 bases and J dropped 8 bases, with 13 bases sitting between them. The CDR3 has 13 residues. The DNA for the CDR3 is TGTGCCAGCAGTTTGTTGGCAGGCCGGGGCTACACCTTC. Its protein product is CASSLLAGRGYTF.

The chain couples TRBV11-3 to TRBJ1-2; possible D gene TRBD1, 6 bases. Germline lookup yields CDR1 SGHNT and CDR2 YENEEA. The CDR3 loop spans 13 amino acids. The V end lost 8 bases, the J end lost 3 bases, and 13 bases lay between the germline ends. CDR3 amino acids: CASSLQGYYGYTF. In DNA form, the CDR3 reads TGTGCCAGCTCCCTACAGGGTTACTATGGCTACACCTTC. The whole variable domain, remainder taken from reference TRBV11-3 and TRBJ1-2, is EAGVVQSPRYKIIEKKQPVAFWCNPISGHNTLYWYLQNLGQGPELLIRYENEEAVDDSQLPKDRFSAERLKGVDSTLKIQPAELGDSAVYLCASSLQGYYGYTFGSGTRLTVV.